The clone carrying this TCR beta chain was found a few times. The antigen is not known. V was pared by 2 bases and J by 4 bases, with 7 bases of the junction left unmatched. Germline V lookup: CDR1 MGHRA, CDR2 YSYEKL. The CDR3 runs 16 residues. The sample comes from a study of cytomegalovirus exposure and HLA in healthy donors. Findings and caveats of the study: Clonal expansion, a later analysis showed, was greater in HLA-associated TCR beta chains than in equally common others. Despite most TCR sequences being rare, some public TCRs occurred in many donors.

The PCR had 60 Vbeta and 13 Jbeta primers. Profiled with immunoSEQ multiplex PCR; TCRdb holds only in-frame clones, not every one. The sample holds about 150,000 clones; 70% to 85% are singletons and the top ten take around 6.6%. Input material: PBMCs. This chain joins TRBV4-1 and TRBJ1-4, with 7 bases aligning to TRBD1. The TCR originated in a woman between 50 and 59 years old in good health and CMV-seropositive. The CDR3 DNA reads TGCGCCAGCAGCCAATACCGGGACAGCCTTAATGAAAAACTGTTTTTT. It translates to CASSQYRDSLNEKLFF.